One sample yielded the 15 T cell receptor beta chains listed below, sequenced in a study of shared clonotypes between healthy human individuals. CD8 cells regarded as naive lacked CD45RO, were positively chosen for CCR7, and omitted terminally differentiated effector memory CD45RA+ cells. Clones were read by immunoSEQ multiplex PCR, and TCRdb kept only the in-frame ones, dropping some. The data hold about 2.2 million clones, with around 93% observed a single time. Sequencing was carried out using naive CD8+ T cells from PBMCs. The receptors were gathered from a man younger than 30 in good health. Some clones in this sample may be carry-over from other donors' samples.

V usage is TRBV27 and J usage is TRBJ2-1, with TRBD1 as a possible D gene (5 bases). The CDR3 is 13 amino acids. Trimming cost V 6 bases and J 5 bases, with 11 bases left between them. In germline, CDR1 is MNHEY, CDR2 SMNVEV (reference sequence). CDR3 nucleotides: TGTGCCAGCAGACCTGACAGAAACAATGAGCAGTTCTTC. It specifies CASRPDRNNEQFF.

J is TRBJ2-1 and V is TRBV11-2; 14 bases map to TRBD2. This CDR3 comprises 17 residues. The V gene end was trimmed by 4 bases and the J gene end by 1 base; junction bases not matched to a gene: 3. Germline V lookup: CDR1 SGHAT, CDR2 FQNNGV. The CDR3, as DNA: TGTGCCAGCAGCTCCGGGACTAGCGGGAGATCCTACAATGAGCAGTTCTTC. This codes for CASSSGTSGRSYNEQFF.

The chain is built from TRBV5-1 and TRBJ2-7; D is undetermined. This CDR3 contains 15 residues. Trimming left V 3 bases short and J 2 bases short, with 15 bases between. Germline CDR1 is SGHRS and CDR2 is YFSETQ. This chain's CDR3 is CASSSSATAAYEQYF. CDR3 in DNA: TGCGCCAGCAGCTCGTCCGCGACGGCCGCCTACGAGCAGTACTTC.

The rearrangement joins TRBV4-3 to TRBJ2-1; D gene ambiguous. Per the germline V gene, CDR1 is LGHNA and CDR2 is YSLEER. Trimming removed 1 base at V and 2 bases at J, with 9 bases between. CDR3 length equals 15 residues. For the CDR3, the DNA is TGCGCCAGCAGCCAAGGGCCGCAACCCTACAATGAGCAGTTCTTC. As protein: CASSQGPQPYNEQFF.

The chain combines TRBV28 with TRBJ1-3; perhaps TRBD1 as D (5 bases). The ends were cut back, 6 bases at V and 2 bases at J, with 14 bases in the middle. CDR3 size: 15 residues. Germline V gene data show CDR1 as MDHEN and CDR2 as SYDVKM. In DNA form, the CDR3 reads TGTGCCAGCAGCCCAACAGGAATTACTGGAAACACCATATATTTT. Its translation is CASSPTGITGNTIYF.

This clone was detected only once. This chain uses TRBV19 with TRBJ1-2; 10 bases fit TRBD1. This CDR3 has 14 amino acids. CDR1 and CDR2 (germline): LNHDA, SQIVND (reference sequence). Trimming took 6 bases from V and 6 from J; bases not matched to a gene: 7. CDR3 protein: CASRHPGQGNGYTF. CDR3 coding DNA: TGTGCCAGTAGACATCCGGGACAGGGGAATGGCTACACCTTC.

The rearrangement links TRBV27 to TRBJ2-6; D could derive from TRBD1 or TRBD2 (5 bases each). CDR3 length: 17 amino acids. CDR1 is MNHEY and CDR2 is SMNVEV in the germline V gene (reference sequence). Trimming stripped 4 bases from V and 1 base from J, with 14 bases between. The DNA for the CDR3 is TGTGCCAGCAGTTCCGGGACGTTGCCGTCTGGGGCCAACGTCCTGACTTTC. It is translated as CASSSGTLPSGANVLTF.

This chain joins TRBV6-1 and TRBJ1-1; the match to TRBD1 covers 9 bases. This CDR3 comprises 15 residues. V shed 6 bases and J 4 bases; nucleotides not matched to a gene: 9. The germline V gene encodes CDR1 MNHNS and CDR2 SASEGT. This CDR3 reads CASSQRGQGGTEAFF. The CDR3 DNA reads as TGTGCCAGCAGCCAGCGGGGACAGGGAGGCACTGAAGCTTTCTTT.

J is TRBJ1-2 and V is TRBV5-4; 11 bases line up with TRBD1. CDR1 SGHNT and CDR2 YYREEE come from the germline V gene (reference sequence). With V trimmed by 4 bases and J by 8 bases, 7 bases remained unmatched. This CDR3 comprises 14 residues. The DNA of the CDR3 is TGTGCCAGCAGCCCGGGGGACAGGGGGATGGGCTACACCTTC. This encodes CASSPGDRGMGYTF.

The gene calls are TRBV11-2 and TRBJ2-3, with D unclear. The CDR3 is 14 residues long. Germline lookup yields CDR1 SGHAT and CDR2 FQNNGV. With 1 base removed from V and 6 bases from J, the gap between germline ends came to 11 bases. The DNA of the CDR3 is TGTGCCAGCAGCTTAGGACCGCTTCCGGATACGCAGTATTTT. Translation gives CASSLGPLPDTQYF.

This clone was detected only once. The chain is built from TRBV7-8 and TRBJ2-1, with 9 nucleotides matching TRBD1. The germline V gene has CDR1 SGHVS and CDR2 FQNEAQ. Germline trimming cut 5 bases from V and 0 bases from J; bases unmatched to any gene: 8. CDR3 length: 17 residues. CDR3: CASSARTGGISYNEQFF. DNA for the CDR3: TGTGCCAGCAGCGCGAGAACAGGGGGCATCTCCTACAATGAGCAGTTCTTC.

CDR3 sequence reads: CASSLINTGELFF. The CDR3 coding sequence is TGTGCCAGCAGCTTGATTAACACCGGGGAGCTGTTTTTT. The chain has TRBV5-6 and TRBJ2-2; D is undetermined. Germline CDR1 SGHDT, CDR2 YYEEEE. Trimming removed 1 base from V and 2 bases from J, with 3 bases in between. This CDR3 has 13 amino acids. The full variable domain, completed using reference TRBV5-6 and TRBJ2-2, is DAGVTQSPTHLIKTRGQQVTLRCSPKSGHDTVSWYQQALGQGPQFIFQYYEEEERQRGNFPDRFSGHQFPNYSSELNVNALLLGDSALYLCASSLINTGELFFGEGSRLTVL.

V usage is TRBV9 and J usage is TRBJ1-2; D not certain. The CDR3 is 14 amino acids. Trimming took 0 bases from V and 5 from J, leaving 11 bases between them. The germline V gene encodes CDR1 SGDLS and CDR2 YYNGEE. CDR3 nucleotide sequence: TGTGCCAGCAGCGTAGGAGGGTGGGAATATGGCTACACCTTC. This codes for CASSVGGWEYGYTF.

Details on this clone: The same CDR3 also results from other DNA sequences found in this sample. The rearrangement uses TRBV19 and TRBJ2-7, with 11 bases that match TRBD2. Per germline, CDR1 LNHDA and CDR2 SQIVND (reference sequence). The CDR3 spans 15 residues. V lost 6 bases to trimming and J lost 3 bases; unmatched junction nucleotides: 7. The CDR3 protein is CASSPGTSGDYEQYF. The CDR3 DNA reads as TGTGCCAGTAGCCCGGGGACTAGCGGAGACTACGAGCAGTACTTC.

This clone was recorded only once. V and J are TRBV7-9 and TRBJ2-2; D unclear. Trimming shortened V by 5 bases and J by 6 bases, and 13 bases separated the two germline ends. Germline CDR1 SEHNR, CDR2 FQNEAQ (reference sequence). CDR3 size: 14 residues. CDR3 nucleotides: TGTGCCAGCAGCCCACTTACAATTCCCGGGGAGCTGTTTTTT. This codes for CASSPLTIPGELFF.